This TCR beta chain originates from a study of blood T cell repertoires in COVID-19. Study-level background: Spain, Italy and the United States supplied samples that represented acute and convalescent COVID-19. PBMCs, B-cell-depleted T cells, or T cells were the source of the cDNA or gDNA that made up the material.

As originally analysed: By means of reference gene primer amplification, nucleated cell counts were estimated. TCRdb's table, derived via immunoSEQ multiplex PCR, lists solely in-frame clones and lacks some. D and trimming were read from the DNA, whereas the V and J calls and clone size are those reported in that table. The sample holds more than 120,000 clones; about 87% are singletons and the top ten take 8% to 9%. Trimming took 5 bases from V and 5 from J; bases not matched to a gene: 8. CDR1 is SEHNR and CDR2 is FQNEAQ in the germline V gene (reference sequence). The CDR3 has 15 residues. The V call is TRBV7-9, the J call TRBJ1-2, with 10 bases lining up with TRBD1. This TCR was sampled from a woman aged 45-65 years with active or convalescent COVID-19. The source material was peripheral blood. CDR3 region: CASSAPGGQGYGYTF. CDR3 nucleotide sequence: TGTGCCAGCAGCGCACCAGGGGGACAGGGGTATGGCTACACCTTC. Variable domain in full (rest from reference TRBV7-9 and TRBJ1-2): DTGVSQNPRHKITKRGQNVTFRCDPISEHNRLYWYRQTLGQGPEFLTYFQNEAQLEKSRLLSDRFSAERPKGSFSTLEIQRTEQGDSAMYLCASSAPGGQGYGYTFGSGTRLTVV.